The 17 T cell receptor beta chains in this list originate from one sample, sequenced in a study of CD8 T cells in ankylosing spondylitis. TCRdb fed the 5' RACE reads into MiXCR, producing one record per CDR3 protein. The table has about 140,000 distinct CDR3 sequences, 8% to 9% seen once; the top ten hold under 7.5%. Sample: synovial fluid, either unsorted or a sorted T cell fraction (not recorded which). These receptors were obtained from a male donor with ankylosing spondylitis.

This clonotype was counted ten times or more. The V and J genes are TRBV5-5 and TRBJ2-3; D unclear. Trimming cost V 3 bases and J 3 bases, with 14 bases left between them. The germline gives CDR1 SGHKS, CDR2 YYEKEE (reference sequence). The CDR3 runs 15 residues. CDR3 sequence reads: CASSSAPPGTDTQYF. CDR3 bases: TGTGCCAGCAGCTCGGCCCCCCCTGGGACAGATACGCAGTATTTT.

This clonotype was counted many times. The chain has TRBV20-1 and TRBJ2-5; D remains ambiguous. The CDR3 covers 11 residues. Germline CDR1 is DFQATT and CDR2 is SNEGSKA (reference sequence). The CDR3 region is CRAVDQETQYF. The CDR3 DNA reads TGCAGGGCGGTGGACCAAGAGACCCAGTACTTC.

A few counts support this clonotype. This chain connects TRBV7-9 to TRBJ2-5, with D hard to call. The CDR3 spans 15 residues. V was pared by 2 bases and J by 1 base, with 11 bases between. Per the germline V gene, CDR1 is SEHNR and CDR2 is FQNEAQ (reference sequence). The CDR3 bases are TGTGCCAGCAGCTTACTCAGGAAACCCCAAGAGACCCAGTACTTC. Translating it yields CASSLLRKPQETQYF.

This clonotype was picked up one time. One base away lies a much larger clone, so this may be a sequencing read error. The V call is TRBV28, the J call TRBJ2-7, with a weak D call TRBD1 (6 bases). This CDR3 region has 14 residues. Germline CDR1 and CDR2: MDHEN and SYDVKM. In nucleotides, the CDR3 is TGTGCCAGCAGTTTATCAGGGGATCCCCTCGAGCGGTACTTC. This gives the protein CASSLSGDPLERYF.

The V gene is TRBV21-1, the J gene TRBJ2-7. TRBV21-1 is classified as a pseudogene. The CDR3 is made up of 15 amino acids. The CDR3 sequence: CASSKAGRRNYEQYF. CDR3 sequence (DNA): TGTGCCAGCAGCAAAGCGGGCAGGAGAAATTACGAGCAGTACTTC.

This clonotype was recorded many times. This sequence joins TRBV29-1 and TRBJ1-1; D possibly corresponds to TRBD1 (6 bases). The CDR3 contains 14 residues. Germline CDR1 is SQVTM and CDR2 is ANQGSEA. V lost 7 bases to trimming and J lost 1 base, with 16 bases between them. The CDR3 reads CSGGPQGWNTEAFF. In nucleotides, the CDR3 is TGCAGCGGCGGGCCACAGGGATGGAACACTGAAGCTTTCTTT.

CDR3 DNA: TGTGCCAGCAGTTCCGGGACAGGGGTGGGCAATCAGCCCCAGCATTTT. This translates into CASSSGTGVGNQPQHF. This chain links TRBV28 with TRBJ1-5; 10 positions agree with TRBD1. Germline V lookup: CDR1 MDHEN, CDR2 SYDVKM. Germline trimming cut 4 bases from V and 2 bases from J; bases unmatched to any gene: 5. CDR3 length equals 16 residues.

This clonotype has at least ten counts. This chain links TRBV6-5 with TRBJ1-2, with D possibly matching TRBD1 (5 bases). Germline lookup yields CDR1 MNHEY and CDR2 SVGAGI. The CDR3 is 11 amino acids. The ends were cut back, 11 bases at V and 8 bases at J, with 15 bases in the middle. The CDR3 nucleotides read TGTGCCGTGAGGGGCGCGAGAGGCTACACCTTC. It is translated as CAVRGARGYTF.

As for this clonotype: Because the CDR3's place on the DNA is in doubt, the DNA is left out and the CDR3 is given as listed by TCRdb. V and J are TRBV20-1 and TRBJ1-4. Per germline, CDR1 DFQATT and CDR2 SNEGSKA (reference sequence). The CDR3 contains 15 residues when both ends are counted. CDR3 residues: CSAFGSAGLNEKLFF.

This clonotype was seen repeatedly, ten times or more. CDR3 region: CASRVRGRFNYGYTF. The CDR3 DNA follows: TGTGCCAGCAGGGTCCGGGGGAGGTTTAACTATGGCTACACCTTC. The gene calls are TRBV6-1 and TRBJ1-2; D is possibly TRBD1 (5 bases). Germline V gene lookup returns CDR1 MNHNS and CDR2 SASEGT. V was shortened by 6 bases and J by 1 base, with 15 bases between the two germline ends. This CDR3 has 15 amino acids.

This clonotype occurred a few times. The rearrangement links TRBV3-1 to TRBJ1-2; D not resolved. This CDR3 contains 15 residues. Germline CDR1 and CDR2: LGHDT and YNNKEL (reference sequence). The ends were cut back, 0 bases at V and 1 base at J, with 9 bases in the middle. The CDR3 DNA reads TGTGCCAGCAGCCAAGAACCAGGCCTTAACTATGGCTACACCTTC. Amino acid sequence: CASSQEPGLNYGYTF.

This clonotype was seen many times. V gene TRBV5-1 combines with J gene TRBJ1-1; possibly TRBD1 for D (6 bases). In germline, CDR1 is SGHRS, CDR2 YFSETQ. V was pared by 0 bases and J by 9 bases, with 18 bases between. The CDR3 runs to 15 residues. The CDR3 bases are TGCGCCAGCAGCTTGGATGGGAGAGGAGGGACAAAAGCTTTCTTT. Translated, it gives CASSLDGRGGTKAFF.

Ten or more counts support this clonotype. J is TRBJ1-3 and V is TRBV20-1; D ambiguous. The CDR3 loop spans 12 amino acids. Trimming took 3 bases from V and 3 from J, leaving 6 bases between them. Per germline, CDR1 DFQATT and CDR2 SNEGSKA (reference sequence). This chain's CDR3 is CSASSGGNTIYF. CDR3 bases: TGCAGTGCTAGTTCGGGTGGAAACACCATATATTTT.

This clonotype was picked up many times. The V call is TRBV12-3 or TRBV12-4, the J call TRBJ1-3; D not certain. The CDR3 is 15 amino acids. Trimming took off 2 bases at V and 0 bases at J, with 8 bases between the two ends. CDR3 loop: CASSLMWGSGNTIYF. The CDR3 DNA is TGTGCCAGCAGTTTAATGTGGGGCTCTGGAAACACCATATATTTT.

This clonotype has more than one count but fewer than ten. The chain couples TRBV7-2 to TRBJ1-1; D remains ambiguous. V was cut by 4 bases and J by 0 bases, with 12 bases left in between. The length of the CDR3 is 15 residues. CDR1 and CDR2 from the germline V gene are SGHTA and FQGNSA. CDR3 in amino acids: CASSSSARMNTEAFF. CDR3 nucleotides: TGTGCCAGCAGCTCGTCGGCCAGGATGAACACTGAAGCTTTCTTT.

This clonotype was counted once. The chain uses TRBV6-5 and TRBJ2-7; unclear D gene. Per germline, CDR1 MNHEY and CDR2 SVGAGI. The CDR3 has 14 amino acids. V gave up 2 bases and J gave up 0 bases, with 8 bases separating them. CDR3 protein: CASSYTPNSYEQYF. In DNA form, the CDR3 reads TGTGCCAGCAGTTACACCCCAAACTCCTACGAGCAGTACTTC.

This clonotype was seen at least ten times. V is TRBV6-1 and J is TRBJ2-2; 8 bases are a match to TRBD2. The CDR3 covers 13 residues. Germline CDR1 and CDR2: MNHNS and SASEGT. The V gene end was trimmed by 7 bases and the J gene end by 6 bases; junction bases not matched to a gene: 4. The CDR3 loop reads CASKKAGAGELFF. DNA for the CDR3: TGTGCCAGCAAAAAAGCGGGGGCCGGGGAGCTGTTTTTT.